The clone carrying this T cell receptor beta chain was observed a few times. The target antigen is unknown. Only in-frame clones appear in the TCRdb table, and some are missing; sequencing was by immunoSEQ multiplex PCR. Among roughly 4,400 clones listed, about three quarters were seen once. This sample was included in a study of immune evolution from preneoplasia to lung adenocarcinoma. Study observations and caveats: Normal lung had highest clonality; later lesions appeared denser, more diverse.

Germline V lookup: CDR1 SEHNR, CDR2 FQNEAQ (reference sequence). V shed 5 bases, J shed 3 bases, and the junction held 4 bases outside the gene matches. This CDR3 comprises 14 residues. The TCR originated in a person aged 55-80 years with lung adenocarcinoma. Sequenced: FFPE minimally invasive lung adenocarcinoma tissue. This chain joins TRBV7-9 and TRBJ2-3, with 8 bases fitting TRBD2. CDR3 loop: CASSGSGRTDTQYF. The CDR3 nucleotides are TGTGCCAGCAGCGGGAGCGGGAGAACAGATACGCAGTATTTT.